These 24 T cell receptor beta chains were all obtained from the same sample, sequenced in a study of CD8+ T cells in alopecia areata. Documented treatment: oral pan-JAK inhibitor, 5-10 mg twice daily. The authors extracted RNA and reverse transcribed it into cDNA as the sequencing template. Profiling relied on immunoSEQ multiplex PCR, and the TCRdb table lists in-frame clones only, not all of them. Among approximately 180,000 clones listed, roughly 60% were seen once. Material: CD4+ T cells sorted from blood, obtained at week 49, from a patient treated with tofacitinib. The origin of the receptors is a human donor with alopecia areata.

This clone was counted a few times. The V and J genes are TRBV30 and TRBJ1-2; possibly TRBD1 for D (5 bases). CDR1 and CDR2 (germline): GTSNPN, SVGIG (reference sequence). Trimming took 4 bases from V and 2 from J, leaving 14 bases between them. This CDR3 has 14 amino acids. In DNA, the CDR3 is TGTGCCTGGAACCACAGGACTGGGAACTATGGCTACACCTTC. This codes for CAWNHRTGNYGYTF.

In regard to this clone: The same CDR3 also results from other DNA sequences found in this sample. DNA of the CDR3: TGTGCCTGGAGTGTATTGGAGACCCAGTACTTC. Protein product: CAWSVLETQYF. This chain uses TRBV30 with TRBJ2-5, with D uncertain. CDR1 is GTSNPN, CDR2 SVGIG, per germline (reference sequence). This CDR3 is 11 amino acids long. The V gene lost 0 bases and the J gene lost 5 bases, with 4 bases spanning the gap. Drawing the rest from reference TRBV30 and TRBJ2-5, the complete variable domain is SQTIHQWPATLVQPVGSPLSLECTVEGTSNPNLYWYRQAAGRGLQLLFYSVGIGQISSEVPQNLSASRPQDRQFILSSKKLLLSDSGFYLCAWSVLETQYFGPGTRLLVL.

J is TRBJ2-7 and V is TRBV5-1; a possible D gene is TRBD2 (5 bases). Per germline, CDR1 SGHRS and CDR2 YFSETQ. V was trimmed by 4 bases and J by 1 base, leaving 9 bases between them. The CDR3 is 13 amino acids. Here the CDR3 reads CASSASGSYEQYF. The DNA for the CDR3 is TGCGCCAGCAGCGCCAGCGGATCCTACGAGCAGTACTTC.

This clone showed up just once. J is TRBJ2-5 and V is TRBV7-2; TRBD2 is a possible D gene (7 bases). Looked up from germline, CDR1 is SGHTA and CDR2 is FQGNSA. V was trimmed by 5 bases and J by 7 bases, leaving 26 bases between them. The CDR3 extends over 17 amino acids. Here the CDR3 reads CASSLSAWGVGGRTQYF. The DNA for the CDR3 is TGTGCCAGCAGCCTTAGCGCGTGGGGGGTCGGGGGGCGGACCCAGTACTTC.

As for this clone: Other DNA sequences from this sample encode an identical CDR3 as well. This chain links TRBV29-1 with TRBJ1-5; TRBD1 agrees at 10 bases. Germline lookup yields CDR1 SQVTM and CDR2 ANQGSEA. The trim removed 6 bases at V and 5 bases at J, leaving 4 bases unmatched. The CDR3 is made up of 13 amino acids. Here the CDR3 DNA reads TGCAGCGTCGGACAGGGGGTAGATCAGCCCCAGCATTTT. The encoded protein is CSVGQGVDQPQHF.

This clone was recorded once. The rearrangement links TRBV9 to TRBJ2-3; no firm D call. The CDR3 is 11 amino acids. V lost 3 bases and J 7 bases, leaving 6 bases between the germline ends. The germline V gene has CDR1 SGDLS and CDR2 YYNGEE. This chain's CDR3 is CASSAENTQYF. The CDR3 nucleotides are TGTGCCAGCAGCGCCGAGAATACGCAGTATTTT.

The chain links TRBV6-5 to TRBJ2-3, with no clear D. The V gene lost 4 bases and the J gene lost 9 bases, with 11 bases spanning the gap. Per germline, CDR1 MNHEY and CDR2 SVGAGI. This CDR3 has 12 amino acids. The CDR3 sequence: CASSSSLSTQYF. The CDR3 DNA is TGTGCCAGCAGTTCCTCCCTGTCGACGCAGTATTTT.

Only a few counts were recorded for this clone. This rearrangement joins TRBV5-4 to TRBJ2-2, with unresolved D. The CDR3 consists of 11 residues. CDR1 is SGHNT, CDR2 YYREEE, per germline (reference sequence). Trimming pared 7 bases from V and 4 bases from J, leaving 5 bases between. CDR3 protein: CASSVTGELFF. The CDR3 DNA reads TGTGCCAGCTCTGTCACCGGGGAGCTGTTTTTT.

This clone was counted between two and nine times. This chain joins TRBV5-5 and TRBJ1-2; no clear D gene. The CDR3 contains 14 residues. Germline V gives CDR1 SGHKS, CDR2 YYEKEE (reference sequence). Trimming left V 3 bases short and J 2 bases short, with 11 bases between. This chain's CDR3 is CASSWEPRNYGYTF. The CDR3, as DNA: TGTGCCAGCAGCTGGGAGCCGAGGAACTATGGCTACACCTTC.

The chain combines TRBV10-3 with TRBJ1-1; 8 positions agree with TRBD1. Trimming cost V 8 bases and J 1 base; bases outside gene matches: 0. Germline-derived CDR1 and CDR2 are ENHRY and SYGVKD. The CDR3 length is 12 residues. In DNA form, the CDR3 reads TGTGCCATCGGGACAGGGAACACTGAAGCTTTCTTT. This gives the protein CAIGTGNTEAFF.

This chain joins TRBV5-1 and TRBJ2-7; no firm D call. The CDR3 totals 13 residues. Germline V lookup: CDR1 SGHRS, CDR2 YFSETQ. With 0 bases removed from V and 7 bases from J, the gap between germline ends came to 11 bases. CDR3 region: CASSLEGYREQYF. For the CDR3, the DNA is TGCGCCAGCAGCTTGGAGGGCTACCGGGAGCAGTACTTC.

This chain links TRBV6-5 with TRBJ2-6, with TRBD2 as a possible D gene (6 bases). Germline lookup yields CDR1 MNHEY and CDR2 SVGAGI. Trimming removed 6 bases at V and 2 bases at J, with 11 bases between. The CDR3 totals 15 residues. The CDR3 sequence: CASSRLVTGANVLTF. The CDR3, as DNA: TGTGCCAGCAGCAGACTAGTTACTGGGGCCAACGTCCTGACTTTC.

The chain joins TRBV2 to TRBJ2-5; perhaps TRBD1 as D (6 bases). The CDR3 has 13 amino acids. Looked up from germline, CDR1 is SNHLY and CDR2 is FYNNEI. V was trimmed by 7 bases and J by 0 bases, leaving 9 bases between them. CDR3: CASTQGNQETQYF. CDR3 coding DNA: TGTGCCAGCACCCAGGGGAACCAAGAGACCCAGTACTTC.

This clone has only a few counts. The rearrangement joins TRBV29-1 to TRBJ2-4; no reliable D call. V was pared by 3 bases and J by 1 base, with 16 bases between. CDR1 and CDR2 from the germline V gene are SQVTM and ANQGSEA. CDR3 length: 16 residues. CDR3 DNA sequence: TGCAGCGTTGAGAATCCGGGCTTAGGGGCCAAAAACATTCAGTACTTC. Protein: CSVENPGLGAKNIQYF.

This chain joins TRBV5-1 and TRBJ2-7; 11 bases fit TRBD1. CDR3 length equals 15 residues. Germline V gene lookup returns CDR1 SGHRS and CDR2 YFSETQ. Trimming at V came to 3 bases and at J to 9 bases, leaving 11 bases not matched to a gene. The CDR3 sequence is CASSSAGTGGTGQYF. The CDR3 region has the DNA TGCGCCAGCAGCTCCGCCGGGACAGGGGGAACGGGGCAGTACTTC.

The sample holds a few counts of this clone. The rearrangement joins TRBV29-1 to TRBJ2-7; TRBD1 matches 9 bases. This CDR3 contains 13 residues. Germline loops: CDR1 SQVTM, CDR2 ANQGSEA. The V gene end was trimmed by 8 bases and the J gene end by 2 bases; junction bases not matched to a gene: 7. CDR3 amino acids: CSFKGQGAYEQYF. The DNA of the CDR3 is TGCAGCTTCAAGGGACAGGGTGCCTACGAGCAGTACTTC.

J is TRBJ2-5 and V is TRBV10-3, with D unclear. Germline values: CDR1 ENHRY, CDR2 SYGVKD. V was clipped by 6 bases and J by 1 base, with 6 bases between them. The CDR3 sequence is 12 residues long. Written as DNA, the CDR3 is TGTGCCATCAGCGGAACCCAAGAGACCCAGTACTTC. It codes for CAISGTQETQYF.

The chain uses TRBV12-5 and TRBJ1-1; no firm D call. V was shortened by 2 bases and J by 3 bases, with 4 bases between the two germline ends. The CDR3 runs to 12 residues. CDR1 and CDR2 (germline): LGHNT, FRNRAP. This CDR3 is CASGLHHTEAFF. CDR3 in DNA: TGTGCTAGTGGTTTGCACCACACTGAAGCTTTCTTT.

The V and J genes are TRBV13 and TRBJ2-7; no clear D. There are 14 residues in the CDR3. Germline loops: CDR1 PRHDT, CDR2 FYEKMQ (reference sequence). V lost 5 bases to trimming and J lost 2 bases, with 13 bases between them. CDR3: CASSPRSSPYEQYF. CDR3 nucleotides: TGTGCCAGCAGCCCCCGGTCTTCCCCCTACGAGCAGTACTTC.

The chain is built from TRBV9 and TRBJ1-1; D uncertain. Trimming removed 0 bases from V and 0 bases from J, with 15 bases in between. Germline CDR1 reads SGDLS; CDR2 reads YYNGEE. The CDR3 extends over 17 amino acids. Written as DNA, the CDR3 is TGTGCCAGCAGCGTAGCAGCCGGAGGAACCTTGAACACTGAAGCTTTCTTT. Translation gives CASSVAAGGTLNTEAFF.

This clone was counted between two and nine times. V gene TRBV10-1 combines with J gene TRBJ2-3; D is perhaps TRBD1 or TRBD2 (5 bases each). Germline V gene data show CDR1 as WNHNN and CDR2 as SYGVQD (reference sequence). Trimming pared 1 base from V and 0 bases from J, leaving 11 bases between. The CDR3 spans 16 residues. Here the CDR3 reads CASSEYGAESTDTQYF. The CDR3, as DNA: TGCGCCAGCAGTGAGTACGGGGCGGAAAGCACAGATACGCAGTATTTT.

The rearrangement uses TRBV4-1 and TRBJ1-1; no clear D gene. The germline V gene encodes CDR1 MGHRA and CDR2 YSYEKL. The ends were cut back, 4 bases at V and 0 bases at J, with 15 bases in the middle. This CDR3 spans 16 amino acids. Written as DNA, the CDR3 is TGCGCCAGCAGCCCGATGCCGGAGGTAATGAACACTGAAGCTTTCTTT. This translates into CASSPMPEVMNTEAFF.

The V and J genes are TRBV14 and TRBJ2-1, with 7 positions matching TRBD2. Trimming at V came to 4 bases and at J to 0 bases, leaving 6 bases not matched to a gene. The CDR3 totals 16 residues. The germline V gene has CDR1 SGHDN and CDR2 FVKESK. CDR3 sequence reads: CASSPRGGSSYNEQFF. The CDR3 bases are TGTGCCAGCAGCCCCCGCGGGGGAAGCTCCTACAATGAGCAGTTCTTC.

The chain links TRBV29-1 to TRBJ1-1; TRBD1 matches 10 bases. Germline V gene lookup returns CDR1 SQVTM and CDR2 ANQGSEA. The CDR3 extends over 14 amino acids. V shed 6 bases, J shed 1 base, and the junction held 5 bases outside the gene matches. This CDR3 is CSVLDRGTNTEAFF. DNA for the CDR3: TGCAGCGTACTGGACAGGGGGACGAACACTGAAGCTTTCTTT.